The 6 T cell receptor beta chains presented below share a single source sample, sequenced in a study of regulatory T cells in long-lasting Graves disease. Time point in this sample: newly diagnosed GD, antithyroid drugs for less than 3 months. RNA from PBMCs was the source of the TCR library. CDR3 regions were amplified by Arm-PCR using iRepertoire HTBI primers to build TCR beta libraries. TCRdb passed the multiplex PCR reads through MiXCR, listing each CDR3 protein once. The sample has a few hundred thousand distinct CDR3 sequences; about 11% are singletons. The same specimen was also included in a second study, on T cells in Graves' hyperthyroidism and ophthalmopathy.

This specimen was peripheral blood mononuclear cells (PBMCs), taken at new diagnosis, from a patient treated with antithyroid drugs. The origin of the receptors is a woman between 18 and 29 years old with Graves disease.

This chain joins TRBV27 and TRBJ2-3, with unresolved D. Germline V gene sequence: CDR1 MNHEY, CDR2 SMNVEV (reference sequence). Trimming stripped 4 bases from V and 2 bases from J, with 10 bases between. The CDR3 contains 14 residues. CDR3 DNA sequence: TGTGCCAGCAGTTCTAGTGAGCCCACAGATACGCAGTATTTT. This translates into CASSSSEPTDTQYF.

This clonotype came up a few times. The gene calls are TRBV2 and TRBJ1-3; the match to TRBD1 covers 7 bases. The CDR3 extends over 14 amino acids. After removal of 7 bases from V and 2 bases from J, the junction contained 5 bases not matched to a gene. In germline, CDR1 is SNHLY, CDR2 FYNNEI. The CDR3 loop reads CASTPQGTGNTIYF. The CDR3, as DNA: TGTGCCAGCACCCCACAGGGGACTGGAAACACCATATATTTT.

This clonotype occurred many times. V and J are TRBV6-5 and TRBJ2-1; D call uncertain. Germline V lookup: CDR1 MNHEY, CDR2 SVGAGI. Between the trimmed V and J ends, which lost 0 bases and 7 bases, there was a span of 19 bases. This CDR3 contains 17 residues. The DNA of the CDR3 is TGTGCCAGCAGTTACTCTTGGGCGGCGGTTCATGGAAATGAGCAGTTCTTC. Protein: CASSYSWAAVHGNEQFF.

This clonotype was counted between two and nine times. The CDR3 coding sequence is TGTGCCAGCATGAACCGGGGAGCGGGCTACGAGCAGTACTTC. Translation gives CASMNRGAGYEQYF. The gene calls are TRBV6-1 and TRBJ2-7, with D possibly being TRBD2 (6 bases). The CDR3 is 14 amino acids. The germline gives CDR1 MNHNS, CDR2 SASEGT. V lost 7 bases, J lost 3 bases, and 16 bases lay in between.

As concerns this clonotype: This may be a read error, as it is one base from a much larger clone. The J gene is TRBJ1-2, the V gene TRBV24-1; 8 bases line up with TRBD1. Per the germline V gene, CDR1 is KGHDR and CDR2 is SFDVKD. This CDR3 is built from 15 residues. This chain's CDR3 is CATSDSDRVDYGNTF. The CDR3 nucleotides are TGTGCCACCAGTGATTCGGACAGGGTCGACTATGGCAACACCTTC.

This clonotype was recorded a few times. The chain combines TRBV4-1 with TRBJ2-3; 8 positions agree with TRBD2. The germline V gene has CDR1 MGHRA and CDR2 YSYEKL. Losses at the gene ends were 1 base for V and 2 bases for J; bases not matched to a gene: 8. The CDR3 loop spans 17 amino acids. The CDR3 coding sequence is TGCGCCAGCAGCCAAGGGTACGGACTAGCTCACACAGATACGCAGTATTTT. This translates into CASSQGYGLAHTDTQYF.